A selection of T cell receptor beta chains follows, all from one sample in a study of T cells in Graves' hyperthyroidism and ophthalmopathy. TCRdb fed the multiplex PCR reads into MiXCR, producing one record per CDR3 protein. The table records approximately 640,000 distinct CDR3 sequences, roughly 17% of them present only once. Sequencing was performed on blood. These receptors all stem from a man in his forties or fifties with Graves' hyperthyroidism. Each CDR3 is given with its conserved first and last residue. A D gene is named only where the DNA matches it firmly. Clone size is shown for a subset of rows, as once, few, many or a class of expanded clone.

clone_size j_call v_call d_call cdr3_aa cdr3_nt
many TRBJ2-2 TRBV28 NA CASTSLLGMNTGELFF TGTGCCAGCACCTCTCTTTTGGGGATGAACACCGGGGAGCTGTTTTTT
many TRBJ2-3 TRBV6-5 NA CASSYRSRGTDTQYF TGTGCCAGCAGTTATCGTTCGAGAGGTACAGATACGCAGTATTTT
NA TRBJ2-1 TRBV4-1 NA CASSTRDTMKNGPLNEQFF TGCGCCAGCAGCACCCGGGACACGATGAAGAATGGGCCCTTAAATGAGCAGTTCTTC
NA TRBJ2-7 TRBV7-6 NA CASSSRGAADSYEQYF TGTGCCAGCAGCTCGCGGGGAGCGGCAGACTCCTACGAGCAGTACTTC
NA TRBJ2-2 TRBV19 TRBD2 CASSTRAGETGELFF TGTGCCAGTAGTACCCGAGCGGGAGAAACCGGGGAGCTGTTTTTT
many TRBJ1-1 TRBV7-2 NA CASSDGVLTEAFF TGTGCCAGCAGCGACGGGGTTCTAACTGAAGCTTTCTTT
many TRBJ2-7 TRBV6-6 TRBD2 CASSYASGAVYSYEQYF TGTGCCAGCAGTTACGCTAGCGGGGCCGTCTACTCCTACGAGCAGTACTTC
many TRBJ2-1 TRBV6-1 TRBD1 CASSEWGTGDNEQFF TGTGCCAGCAGTGAGTGGGGGACAGGAGATAATGAGCAGTTCTTC
few TRBJ2-7 TRBV2 NA CASSDSQAGYEQYF TGTGCCAGCAGTGACAGTCAGGCCGGCTACGAGCAGTACTTC
NA TRBJ2-3 TRBV2 TRBD2 CASIPGTSSFTDTQYF TGTGCCAGCATTCCCGGGACTAGCTCGTTTACAGATACGCAGTATTTT
NA TRBJ2-7 TRBV20-1 NA CSAHPINREPREQYF TGCAGTGCACACCCCATTAATCGGGAGCCTCGGGAGCAGTACTTC
NA TRBJ2-1 TRBV27 TRBD2 CASSPYMTSGSNEQFF TGTGCCAGCAGTCCTTATATGACTAGCGGGAGCAATGAGCAGTTCTTC
many TRBJ1-1 TRBV18 NA CASSPLEGTEAFF TGTGCCAGCTCACCACTGGAGGGTACTGAAGCTTTCTTT
many TRBJ1-2 TRBV7-2 TRBD1 CASSFTGTGGDYGYTF TGTGCCAGCAGCTTTACCGGGACAGGGGGCGACTATGGCTACACCTTC
many TRBJ2-7 TRBV9 NA CASSGGGGLSYEQYF TGTGCCAGCAGCGGTGGTGGTGGGCTCTCCTACGAGCAGTACTTC
NA TRBJ2-1 TRBV25-1 TRBD2 CASSEPSGPYNEQFF TGTGCCAGCAGTGAACCTAGCGGTCCCTACAATGAGCAGTTCTTC
few TRBJ2-1 TRBV18 TRBD2 CASSPPSGRSDEQFF TGTGCCAGCTCACCCCCTAGCGGGAGATCGGATGAGCAGTTCTTC
few TRBJ2-3 TRBV7-9 NA CASSRPGTYTDTQYF TGTGCCAGCAGCCGACCTGGGACTTACACAGATACGCAGTATTTT
NA TRBJ2-2 TRBV10-2 NA CASSEIGVSGTGELFF TGCGCCAGCAGTGAGATAGGAGTTAGTGGGACCGGGGAGCTGTTTTTT
many TRBJ1-2 TRBV11-2 TRBD1 CASSTQTGDFYGYTF TGTGCCAGCAGTACTCAAACAGGGGATTTCTATGGCTACACCTTC
many TRBJ2-1 TRBV28 TRBD2 CASSTTGLAEDNEQFF TGTGCCAGCAGCACCACGGGGCTAGCGGAAGACAATGAGCAGTTCTTC
NA TRBJ2-7 TRBV7-9 NA CASSSHTYEQYF TGTGCCAGCAGCTCCCACACCTACGAGCAGTACTTC
many TRBJ2-7 TRBV7-9 TRBD1 CASSPPGQGVFGNEQYF TGTGCCAGCAGCCCCCCGGGACAGGGGGTGTTTGGGAACGAGCAGTACTTC
many TRBJ2-5 TRBV11-2 NA CASSFTGIQETQYF TGTGCCAGCAGCTTCACAGGGATCCAAGAGACCCAGTACTTC
many TRBJ2-5 TRBV7-8 NA CASSLYLGRGLETQYF TGTGCCAGCAGCTTATATCTGGGCAGGGGTCTAGAGACCCAGTACTTC
few TRBJ1-1 TRBV7-2 NA CASSTLTLGVYYTEAFF TGTGCCAGCAGCACATTAACTCTGGGGGTTTATTACACTGAAGCTTTCTTT
once TRBJ2-3 TRBV10-2 NA CASSETQGTDTQYF TGCGCCAGCAGTGAGACCCAGGGCACAGATACGCAGTATTTT
NA TRBJ1-2 TRBV25-1 TRBD1 CASQRQGARSNYGYTF TGTGCCAGCCAAAGACAGGGGGCGCGATCTAACTATGGCTACACCTTC
NA TRBJ2-1 TRBV2 TRBD2 CASSDGYWVAGAYNEQFF TGTGCCAGCAGTGACGGTTATTGGGTAGCGGGGGCCTACAATGAGCAGTTCTTC
many TRBJ2-7 TRBV27 TRBD1 CASSGTGLSYEQYF TGTGCCAGCAGCGGGACAGGGCTCTCCTACGAGCAGTACTTC
many TRBJ2-7 TRBV5-1 TRBD2 CASSPSLLAGVFEQYF TGCGCCAGCAGCCCTTCCCTTCTAGCGGGAGTCTTCGAGCAGTACTTC
many TRBJ2-3 TRBV2 NA CANTPGLYTDTQYF TGTGCCAACACACCGGGACTCTACACAGATACGCAGTATTTT
many TRBJ2-7 TRBV10-3 NA CAIWAETSYEQYF TGTGCCATCTGGGCCGAGACCTCCTACGAGCAGTACTTC
many TRBJ2-7 TRBV5-1 TRBD1 CASSLDWTGGGEQYF TGCGCCAGCAGCTTGGATTGGACAGGGGGCGGCGAGCAGTACTTC
NA TRBJ1-2 TRBV7-9 TRBD1 CASSYPGQPNYGYTF TGTGCCAGCAGTTATCCGGGACAGCCGAACTATGGCTACACCTTC
many TRBJ1-2 TRBV15 NA CATSREGGNIGYGYTF TGTGCCACCAGCAGAGAGGGGGGCAATATCGGCTATGGCTACACCTTC
many TRBJ2-7 TRBV5-1 NA CASSHREPYEQYF TGCGCCAGCAGTCACCGGGAGCCTTACGAGCAGTACTTC
few TRBJ1-2 TRBV3-1 TRBD1 CASSPGQLPEYGYTF TGTGCCAGCAGCCCGGGACAGCTGCCTGAGTATGGCTACACCTTC
NA TRBJ2-2 TRBV3-1 NA CASSQDTNTGGLFF TGTGCCAGCAGCCAAGATACGAACACCGGGGGGCTGTTTTTT
few TRBJ2-1 TRBV6-5 TRBD2 CASSYSASGRSPIYNEQFF TGTGCCAGCAGTTACTCGGCTAGCGGGAGGTCCCCTATATACAATGAGCAGTTCTTC
NA TRBJ2-6 TRBV12-3/TRBV12-4 NA CASRQLASSGANVLTF TGTGCCAGCAGACAGCTCGCATCCTCTGGGGCCAACGTCCTGACTTTC
many TRBJ2-3 TRBV11-2 NA CASSLDAGRPSLSSDTQYF TGTGCCAGCAGCTTAGATGCCGGGCGACCCTCCTTAAGTTCCGATACGCAGTATTTT
NA TRBJ2-7 TRBV20-1 NA CSARYPAYEQYF TGCAGTGCTAGATACCCAGCCTACGAGCAGTACTTC
few TRBJ2-7 TRBV29-1 TRBD2 CSVNRPGLAYEQYF TGCAGCGTGAACCGGCCGGGACTAGCCTACGAGCAGTACTTC
many TRBJ2-5 TRBV6-5 TRBD2 CASSYRNSGRSETQYF TGTGCCAGCAGTTACCGCAATAGCGGGAGATCAGAGACCCAGTACTTC
many TRBJ2-3 TRBV11-2 NA CASSLDRADTQYF TGTGCCAGCAGCTTAGATAGGGCAGATACGCAGTATTTT
many TRBJ2-2 TRBV20-1 NA CSARDGTNTGELFF TGCAGTGCTAGAGATGGCACGAACACCGGGGAGCTGTTTTTT
many TRBJ2-1 TRBV5-1 NA CASSSAYGDEQFF TGCGCCAGCAGCTCCGCCTATGGGGATGAGCAGTTCTTC
NA TRBJ2-4 TRBV19 NA CASKGGGQGRNIQYF TGTGCCAGTAAGGGGGGTGGTCAGGGGAGGAACATTCAGTACTTC
many TRBJ2-1 TRBV11-3 TRBD2 CASSSHPSAGGPGNEQFF TGTGCCAGCAGCTCCCACCCCTCGGCGGGAGGGCCGGGCAATGAGCAGTTCTTC
NA TRBJ1-5 TRBV7-2 NA CASSLLYSNQPQHF TGTGCCAGCAGCTTGCTATATAGCAATCAGCCCCAGCATTTT
many TRBJ2-3 TRBV20-1 NA CSASGDNTDTQYF TGCAGTGCTAGTGGGGACAACACAGATACGCAGTATTTT
few TRBJ1-2 TRBV10-2 NA CASSYDRLSGYTF TGCGCCAGCAGTTATGATCGACTTTCTGGCTACACCTTC
NA TRBJ2-3 TRBV7-3 TRBD1 CASSLTGQASDTQYF TGTGCCAGCAGCTTAACGGGACAGGCCTCAGATACGCAGTATTTT
many TRBJ2-4 TRBV7-2 TRBD1 CASRRQGPVIDIQYF TGTGCCAGCAGGAGACAGGGGCCAGTGATCGACATTCAGTACTTC